The 27 T cell receptor beta chains reported below all come from one sample, sequenced in a study of cytotoxic CD8 clonotypes in ibrutinib-treated CLL. Repertoires were generated with immunoSEQ multiplex PCR, while TCRdb's copy carries only in-frame clones and drops some. Counted here are roughly 100,000 clones, about 78% occurring once; the ten biggest clones make up about 30%. The material was PBMCs, obtained after 12 months of ibrutinib treatment. These receptors originate from a human donor with chronic lymphocytic leukemia.

This clone was detected only once. The rearrangement uses TRBV15 and TRBJ2-1; TRBD1 aligns across 9 bases. Germline trimming cut 3 bases from V and 4 bases from J; bases unmatched to any gene: 22. Germline CDR1 LNHNV, CDR2 YYDKDF (reference sequence). This CDR3 region has 21 residues. The CDR3 protein is CATSSSLVSGQGPRTYNEQFF. CDR3 nucleotide sequence: TGTGCCACCAGCAGCTCACTCGTATCGGGACAGGGACCTAGAACTTACAATGAGCAGTTCTTC.

The rearrangement links TRBV7-2 to TRBJ2-7; D may match TRBD1 or TRBD2 (6 bases each). This CDR3 is 14 amino acids long. V was cut by 6 bases and J by 0 bases, with 12 bases left in between. Germline values: CDR1 SGHTA, CDR2 FQGNSA. CDR3: CASRGGGPSYEQYF. CDR3 nucleotide sequence: TGTGCCAGCAGAGGTGGGGGGCCCTCCTACGAGCAGTACTTC.

CDR3 DNA sequence: TGTGCCAGCAGCTTGTGGGGGGCGGACACTGAAGCTTTCTTT. Its translation: CASSLWGADTEAFF. This chain uses TRBV5-6 with TRBJ1-1; possibly TRBD1 for D (6 bases). Germline V lookup: CDR1 SGHDT, CDR2 YYEEEE. The CDR3 is 14 amino acids. V was cut by 1 base and J by 3 bases, with 10 bases left in between.

V gene TRBV27 combines with J gene TRBJ1-2; 7 nucleotides align to TRBD1. The CDR3 totals 13 residues. The germline gives CDR1 MNHEY, CDR2 SMNVEV (reference sequence). The CDR3 sequence: CGVWGRGTEGYTF. For the CDR3, the DNA is TGTGGGGTATGGGGCAGGGGGACCGAAGGCTACACCTTC.

In its sample, this clone was seen a few times. The V gene is TRBV7-6, the J gene TRBJ2-5; the D call may be TRBD1 or TRBD2 (5 bases each). Trimming cost V 5 bases and J 7 bases, with 11 bases left between them. This CDR3 is 12 amino acids long. The germline V gene has CDR1 SGHVS and CDR2 FNYEAQ. DNA for the CDR3: TGTGCCAGCAGCCCTACGGGGACGACCCAGTACTTC. This encodes CASSPTGTTQYF.

This rearrangement joins TRBV30 to TRBJ2-7; maybe TRBD1 (5 bases). The CDR3 spans 11 residues. V lost 8 bases and J 3 bases, leaving 11 bases between the germline ends. Germline V CDR1 and CDR2: GTSNPN, SVGIG (reference sequence). The CDR3 DNA reads as TGTGCCGGGCGTGACAGCTACGAGCAGTACTTC. This sequence encodes CAGRDSYEQYF.

The chain recombines TRBV7-9 with TRBJ1-6; 8 bases map to TRBD1. The V gene end was trimmed by 4 bases and the J gene end by 0 bases; junction bases not matched to a gene: 5. Germline V gene data show CDR1 as SEHNR and CDR2 as FQNEAQ (reference sequence). The CDR3 spans 17 residues. The CDR3 DNA reads TGTGCCAGCAGCTCCGACAGGGGACCCTCCTATAATTCACCCCTCCACTTT. Encoded protein: CASSSDRGPSYNSPLHF.

The rearrangement links TRBV29-1 to TRBJ2-4, with TRBD1 matching over 12 bases. Germline V gene data show CDR1 as SQVTM and CDR2 as ANQGSEA. This CDR3 comprises 15 residues. J gave up 1 base and V 4 bases, and 2 bases lay outside the gene matches. The CDR3 bases are TGCAGCGTTGTGGGACAGGGGGCGGCCAAAAACATTCAGTACTTC. Translating it yields CSVVGQGAAKNIQYF.

V usage is TRBV6-6 and J usage is TRBJ2-7; D is uncertain. Per the germline V gene, CDR1 is MNHNY and CDR2 is SVGAGI (reference sequence). The V and J ends lost 5 bases and 0 bases respectively, with 5 bases between them. The CDR3 has 12 amino acids. The CDR3: CASSASSYEQYF. DNA of the CDR3: TGTGCCAGCAGTGCTAGCTCCTACGAGCAGTACTTC.

This chain links TRBV6-5 with TRBJ1-2; a weak D match, TRBD1 (5 bases). CDR3 length: 14 amino acids. Per germline, CDR1 MNHEY and CDR2 SVGAGI. Deletions cut 4 bases from V and 3 bases from J, with 12 bases between. CDR3 sequence (DNA): TGTGCCAGCAGTTCCCCGGGACGGCACTATGGCTACACCTTC. Translating gives CASSSPGRHYGYTF.

V usage is TRBV7-9 and J usage is TRBJ2-4; 11 bases match TRBD1. CDR1 and CDR2 from the germline V gene are SEHNR and FQNEAQ (reference sequence). Unmatched junction bases numbered 11, after V lost 7 bases and J lost 0 bases. CDR3 length: 18 amino acids. CDR3 residues: CASTEGTGGSVAKNIQYF. Written as DNA, the CDR3 is TGTGCCAGCACCGAAGGGACAGGGGGTTCGGTAGCCAAAAACATTCAGTACTTC.

The CDR3 DNA reads as TGTGCCAGCGGCTCCCCGGGATATGGGGGACAGCCCCAGCATTTT. It codes for CASGSPGYGGQPQHF. The chain employs TRBV6-1 and TRBJ1-5, with D possibly TRBD1 on 5 matching bases. This CDR3 is 15 amino acids long. In germline, CDR1 is MNHNS, CDR2 SASEGT. Trimming stripped 8 bases from V and 7 bases from J, with 21 bases between.

This chain uses TRBV19 with TRBJ2-1; 9 nucleotides align to TRBD1. CDR1 and CDR2 (germline): LNHDA, SQIVND (reference sequence). V shed 4 bases and J 6 bases; nucleotides not matched to a gene: 16. The CDR3 runs 18 residues. CDR3 sequence reads: CASSKTLGQGGYGNEQFF. The DNA of the CDR3 is TGTGCCAGTAGTAAAACCCTGGGACAGGGAGGGTATGGCAATGAGCAGTTCTTC.

CDR3 residues: CASSVEEGTEAFF. CDR3 sequence (DNA): TGTGCCAGCAGCGTAGAGGAGGGCACTGAAGCTTTCTTT. The rearrangement uses TRBV7-9 and TRBJ1-1; D unresolved. Germline loops: CDR1 SEHNR, CDR2 FQNEAQ (reference sequence). CDR3 size: 13 residues. V lost 5 bases, J lost 4 bases, and 11 bases lay in between. The full variable domain, rest sourced from reference TRBV7-9 and TRBJ1-1, is DTGVSQNPRHKITKRGQNVTFRCDPISEHNRLYWYRQTLGQGPEFLTYFQNEAQLEKSRLLSDRFSAERPKGSFSTLEIQRTEQGDSAMYLCASSVEEGTEAFFGQGTRLTVV.

This clone was picked up one time. The V gene is TRBV20-1, the J gene TRBJ2-3; D possibly uses TRBD1 or TRBD2 (5 bases each). The germline V gene has CDR1 DFQATT and CDR2 SNEGSKA (reference sequence). V was pared by 6 bases and J by 7 bases, with 8 bases between. The CDR3 consists of 10 residues. CDR3 coding DNA: TGCAGTGCGAGGGGATATACGCAGTATTTT. Its translation: CSARGYTQYF.

V is TRBV18 and J is TRBJ2-7; 7 bases fit TRBD1. The CDR3 has 14 amino acids. CDR1 and CDR2 from the germline V gene are KGHSH and LQKENI. The J segment lost 5 bases and the V segment lost 1 base, leaving 5 bases of the junction unmatched. The CDR3 sequence is CASSPRDRDDEQYF. The CDR3 region has the DNA TGTGCCAGCTCACCACGAGACAGGGACGACGAGCAGTACTTC.

The chain recombines TRBV5-1 with TRBJ2-7; D call uncertain. Per germline, CDR1 SGHRS and CDR2 YFSETQ. The CDR3 runs to 14 residues. V was trimmed by 2 bases and J by 5 bases, leaving 14 bases between them. CDR3 sequence (DNA): TGCGCCAGCAGCTTCGAAGGAGCCTACAACGAGCAGTACTTC. Translation gives CASSFEGAYNEQYF.

V gene TRBV29-1 combines with J gene TRBJ2-7; D possibly uses TRBD1 or TRBD2 (5 bases each). The CDR3 is 10 amino acids. V lost 6 bases, J lost 6 bases, and 9 bases lay in between. CDR1 and CDR2 from the germline V gene are SQVTM and ANQGSEA. The CDR3 nucleotides are TGCAGCGTAGGGGAGTCCGAGCAGTACTTC. Protein product: CSVGESEQYF.

This chain links TRBV4-1 with TRBJ2-3; TRBD2 aligns across 8 bases. Germline V lookup: CDR1 MGHRA, CDR2 YSYEKL. This CDR3 region has 16 residues. Trimming cost V 1 base and J 1 base; bases outside gene matches: 4. CDR3 DNA sequence: TGCGCCAGCAGCCAAGGGAGAGCGGGAGGCACAGATACGCAGTATTTT. This sequence encodes CASSQGRAGGTDTQYF.

This rearrangement joins TRBV6-6 to TRBJ1-1; maybe TRBD1 (6 bases). Trimming removed 8 bases from V and 6 bases from J, with 16 bases in between. Per germline, CDR1 MNHNY and CDR2 SVGAGI (reference sequence). The length of the CDR3 is 13 residues. CDR3 region: CASASDRLSEAFF. CDR3 in DNA: TGTGCCAGCGCTTCGGACAGACTATCTGAAGCTTTCTTT.

On this clone: This specimen includes other DNA sequences encoding the same CDR3. V is TRBV18 and J is TRBJ1-5, with 8 bases that match TRBD1. CDR3 length: 15 amino acids. The V gene end was trimmed by 3 bases and the J gene end by 2 bases; junction bases not matched to a gene: 3. Per germline, CDR1 KGHSH and CDR2 LQKENI. The CDR3 spells CASSPDRGGNQPQHF. For the CDR3, the DNA is TGTGCCAGCTCACCCGACAGGGGAGGCAATCAGCCCCAGCATTTT.

The chain links TRBV5-1 to TRBJ1-1; 8 positions agree with TRBD1. The germline V gene has CDR1 SGHRS and CDR2 YFSETQ. The V segment lost 1 base and the J segment 8 bases; nucleotides outside the gene matches: 4. The length of the CDR3 is 13 residues. CDR3: CASSLNRGLEAFF. Here the CDR3 DNA reads TGCGCCAGCAGCTTGAACAGGGGGTTGGAAGCTTTCTTT.

The chain uses TRBV10-3 and TRBJ1-3; a weak D match, TRBD1 (6 bases). V lost 6 bases and J 4 bases, leaving 13 bases between the germline ends. Germline assignment: CDR1 ENHRY and CDR2 SYGVKD. This CDR3 contains 14 residues. The CDR3 DNA reads as TGTGCCATCAGACAGGGTGACAAAGGAAACACCATATATTTT. Its translation is CAIRQGDKGNTIYF.

The V gene is TRBV6-1, the J gene TRBJ2-3; 9 positions agree with TRBD1. After removal of 7 bases from V and 3 bases from J, the junction contained 5 bases not matched to a gene. Germline CDR1 and CDR2: MNHNS and SASEGT. The CDR3 runs 14 residues. CDR3 sequence: CASTGDRATDTQYF. CDR3 sequence (DNA): TGTGCCAGCACTGGGGACAGGGCGACAGATACGCAGTATTTT.

This chain uses TRBV6-6 with TRBJ2-5; a weak D match, TRBD2 (6 bases). V shed 7 bases and J shed 5 bases, with 17 bases lying between them. The CDR3 sequence is 14 residues long. The germline V gene encodes CDR1 MNHNY and CDR2 SVGAGI (reference sequence). The CDR3 DNA is TGTGCCAGCACCTCCGGGACTTCGCTCGAGACCCAGTACTTC. This sequence encodes CASTSGTSLETQYF.

This clone was picked up a small number of times. The gene calls are TRBV5-1 and TRBJ2-3; a weak D match, TRBD2 (6 bases). Germline assignment: CDR1 SGHRS and CDR2 YFSETQ. Trimming removed 4 bases from V and 5 bases from J, with 14 bases in between. The CDR3 totals 14 residues. CDR3 sequence: CASSPEGSGDTQYF. In DNA, the CDR3 is TGCGCCAGCAGCCCGGAGGGTAGCGGAGATACGCAGTATTTT.

This clone was observed once. V usage is TRBV7-3 and J usage is TRBJ2-6, with D possibly TRBD1 on 6 matching bases. Trimming removed 5 bases from V and 0 bases from J, with 17 bases in between. CDR1 and CDR2 from the germline V gene are SGHTA and FQGTGA. The CDR3 extends over 18 amino acids. CDR3 sequence: CASSQRDTRSSGANVLTF. Written as DNA, the CDR3 is TGTGCCAGCAGCCAAAGGGACACGCGCTCCTCTGGGGCCAACGTCCTGACTTTC. The variable domain in full, with the rest retrieved from reference TRBV7-3 and TRBJ2-6, is GAGVSQTPSNKVTEKGKYVELRCDPISGHTALYWYRQSLGQGPEFLIYFQGTGAADDSGLPNDRFFAVRPEGSVSTLKIQRTERGDSAVYLCASSQRDTRSSGANVLTFGAGSRLTVL.